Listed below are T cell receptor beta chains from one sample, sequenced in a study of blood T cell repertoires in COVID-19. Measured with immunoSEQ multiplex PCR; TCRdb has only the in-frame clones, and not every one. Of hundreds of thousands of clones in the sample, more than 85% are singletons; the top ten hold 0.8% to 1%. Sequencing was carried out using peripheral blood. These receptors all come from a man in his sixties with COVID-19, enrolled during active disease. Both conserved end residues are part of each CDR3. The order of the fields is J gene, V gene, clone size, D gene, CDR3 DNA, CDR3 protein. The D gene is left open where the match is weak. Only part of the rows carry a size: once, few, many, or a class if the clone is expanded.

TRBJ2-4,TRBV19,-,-,TGTGCCAGTAGCACGATCAGGGAAAGCAAAAACATTCAGTACTTC,CASSTIRESKNIQYF
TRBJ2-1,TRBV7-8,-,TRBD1,TGTGCCAGCAGCACCCTAGAGGGGGCCCGCATCAATGAGCAGTTCTTC,CASSTLEGARINEQFF
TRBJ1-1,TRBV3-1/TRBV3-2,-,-,TGTGCCAGCAGCCCATTTAGGGGCTCTGAAGCTTTCTTT,CASSPFRGSEAFF
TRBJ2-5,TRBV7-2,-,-,TGTGCCAGCAGCTTAGAAGTGAGAAGGGGCCAAGAGACCCAGTACTTC,CASSLEVRRGQETQYF
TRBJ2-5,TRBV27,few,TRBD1,TGTGCCAGCCGAAACGCAGGGGGCTTGGGGACCCAGTACTTC,CASRNAGGLGTQYF
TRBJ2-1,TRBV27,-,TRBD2,TGTGCCAGCACCCTAGCGGGAGGCCCCTACAATGAGCAGTTCTTC,CASTLAGGPYNEQFF
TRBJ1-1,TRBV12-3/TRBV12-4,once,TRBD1,TGTGCCAGCACCCAGGACAGGGTCACTGAAGCTTTCTTT,CASTQDRVTEAFF
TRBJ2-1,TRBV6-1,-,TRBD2,TGTGCCAGCAGTGAAGCGGAGCGGGGGGCGTCGATCTACAATGAGCAGTTCTTC,CASSEAERGASIYNEQFF
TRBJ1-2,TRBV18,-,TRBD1,TGTGCCAGCTCACCACGGGTAACAGGGGCTAACTATGGCTACACCTTC,CASSPRVTGANYGYTF
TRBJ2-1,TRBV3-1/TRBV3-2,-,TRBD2,TGTGCCAGCAGCCAAATAGCGGGGGGGCTGGCCAATGAGCAGTTCTTC,CASSQIAGGLANEQFF
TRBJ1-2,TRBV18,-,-,TGTGCCAGCTCACCACAGGGGGGGGCTAATGGCTACACCTTC,CASSPQGGANGYTF
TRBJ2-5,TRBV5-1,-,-,TGCGCCAGCACCCCAGGAGGGGGCTTTGAGACCCAGTACTTC,CASTPGGGFETQYF
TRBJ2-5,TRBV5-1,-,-,TGCGCCAGCAGCACCACCGGGGAAGAGACCCAGTACTTC,CASSTTGEETQYF
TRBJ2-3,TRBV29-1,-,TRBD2,TGCAGCGTAAGACTAGCGGGAAAAGATACGCAGTATTTT,CSVRLAGKDTQYF
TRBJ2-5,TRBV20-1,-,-,TGCAGTGCTAAACTCTTAGAGACCCAGTACTTC,CSAKLLETQYF
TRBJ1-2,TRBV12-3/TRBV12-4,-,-,TGTGCCAGCGGAACAGGGATGGGGGGCTACACCTTC,CASGTGMGGYTF
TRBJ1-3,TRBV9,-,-,TGTGCCAGCAGCGCCACTTGGGGGGGGGACACCATATATTTT,CASSATWGGDTIYF
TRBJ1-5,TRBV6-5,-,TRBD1,TGTGCCAGCAGAGAGACAGGGGGCGCGAATCAGCCCCAGCATTTT,CASRETGGANQPQHF
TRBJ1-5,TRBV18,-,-,TGTGCCAGCTCAGCACAGGGACTCAATCAGCCCCAGCATTTT,CASSAQGLNQPQHF
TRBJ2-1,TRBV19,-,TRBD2,TGTGCCAGTAGTAGGGGACAGTTCAGCGGGAGGTCCAATGAGCAGTTCTTC,CASSRGQFSGRSNEQFF
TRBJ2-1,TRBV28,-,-,TGTGCCAGCATTACCACAGGGAGCTCCTACAATGAGCAGTTCTTC,CASITTGSSYNEQFF
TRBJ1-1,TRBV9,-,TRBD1,TGTGCCAGCAGCCAGGGCGGGACAGGAAACACTGAAGCTTTCTTT,CASSQGGTGNTEAFF
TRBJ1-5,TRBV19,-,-,TGTGCCAGTAGTAGCGGGGTGGCGGGGAACAATCAGCCCCAGCATTTT,CASSSGVAGNNQPQHF
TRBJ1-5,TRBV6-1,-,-,TGTGCCAGCAGTGAGATGATTAACAGGGGCAATCAGCCCCAGCATTTT,CASSEMINRGNQPQHF
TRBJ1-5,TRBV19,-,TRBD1,TGTGCCAGTATACAGGGGGAAAATCAGCCCCAGCATTTT,CASIQGENQPQHF
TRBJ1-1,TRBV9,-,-,TGTGCCAGCAGCTCCTCGGGAGGCGGGGACACTGAAGCTTTCTTT,CASSSSGGGDTEAFF
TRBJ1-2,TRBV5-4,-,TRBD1,TGTGCCAGCTCCTCCCGGGACAGGGGGAACTATGGCTACACCTTC,CASSSRDRGNYGYTF
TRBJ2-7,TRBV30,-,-,TGTGCCTGGGGCGGCCCCTCCTACGAGCAGTACTTC,CAWGGPSYEQYF
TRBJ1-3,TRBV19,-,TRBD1,TGTGCCAGTAGTGAGGGGAGACAGGGAAGGTCTGGAAACACCATATATTTT,CASSEGRQGRSGNTIYF
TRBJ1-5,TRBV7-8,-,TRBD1,TGTGCCAGCAGCCCGGGGGACAGGGTAAGACCAAATCAGCCCCAGCATTTT,CASSPGDRVRPNQPQHF
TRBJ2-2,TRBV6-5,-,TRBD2,TGTGCCAGCAGTTCGGGACTAGCGGTTAACACCGGGGAGCTGTTTTTT,CASSSGLAVNTGELFF
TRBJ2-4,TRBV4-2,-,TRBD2,TGTGCCAGCAGCCCGAGGGGACTAGCGGTCAAAAACATTCAGTACTTC,CASSPRGLAVKNIQYF
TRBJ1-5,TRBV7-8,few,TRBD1,TGTGCCAGCAGCGCAAGAACTGACAGGGCGCCCCAGCATTTT,CASSARTDRAPQHF
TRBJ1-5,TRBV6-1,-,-,TGTGCCAGCAGTGAACATACAGGGCTGAGCAATCAGCCCCAGCATTTT,CASSEHTGLSNQPQHF
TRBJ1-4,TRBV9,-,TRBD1,TGTGCCAGCAGCGTCAACGCGGGACAGCTAATGAAGGAACTGTTTTTT,CASSVNAGQLMKELFF
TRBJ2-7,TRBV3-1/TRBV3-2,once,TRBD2,TGTGCCAGCAGCCAAGGGACTAGCGGGAGGGCCTCCTACGAGCAGTACTTC,CASSQGTSGRASYEQYF